One and the same sample provided the 16 T cell receptor beta chains below, sequenced in a study of blood T cells in healthy people across ages. A sample-barcoded 5' primer and a J-beta primer mix were used in a second PCR of about 6 to 11 cycles. Via MiXCR, TCRdb re-called the 5' RACE reads, giving one row per CDR3 protein. The sample has about 1.8 million distinct CDR3 sequences, around half seen once; the top ten hold around 2.1%. Sequencing was performed on blood. Source of these receptors: a woman aged 40 to 55 in good health.

This clonotype has just a few counts. The chain uses TRBV5-1 and TRBJ2-5, with TRBD2 identical over 8 bases. V trimming: 3 bases; J trimming: 1 base; junction bases outside the gene matches: 8. This CDR3 is built from 16 residues. Germline V CDR1 and CDR2: SGHRS, YFSETQ. This chain's CDR3 is CASSSSGGSVQETQYF. The DNA of the CDR3 is TGCGCCAGCAGCTCGAGCGGGGGCTCCGTCCAAGAGACCCAGTACTTC.

This sequence joins TRBV27 and TRBJ2-5, with D perhaps being TRBD1 or TRBD2 (5 bases each). Germline V gene lookup returns CDR1 MNHEY and CDR2 SMNVEV (reference sequence). CDR3 length equals 17 residues. Trimming shortened V by 6 bases and J by 0 bases, and 20 bases separated the two germline ends. The CDR3 DNA follows: TGTGCCAGCAGCCCTGGGCCGGGACGAGCGGACCAAGAGACCCAGTACTTC. Protein sequence: CASSPGPGRADQETQYF.

This chain uses TRBV6-5 with TRBJ1-4; D not certain. Germline lookup yields CDR1 MNHEY and CDR2 SVGAGI. The CDR3 totals 15 residues. Trimming stripped 6 bases from V and 6 bases from J, with 17 bases between. CDR3 nucleotide sequence: TGTGCCAGCAGCGGGCGACGGTGGTCGGATGAAAAACTGTTTTTT. Residues: CASSGRRWSDEKLFF.

This clonotype occurred many times. The V gene is TRBV7-2, the J gene TRBJ2-1; D tentatively reads TRBD1 or TRBD2 (7 bases each). The CDR3 loop spans 15 amino acids. V shed 3 bases and J shed 1 base, with 10 bases lying between them. Germline CDR1 SGHTA, CDR2 FQGNSA. This chain's CDR3 is CASSFQGGSYNEQFF. In DNA, the CDR3 is TGTGCCAGCAGCTTCCAGGGGGGGTCCTACAATGAGCAGTTCTTC.

This clonotype was observed a few times. The gene calls are TRBV7-6 and TRBJ2-3, with 8 bases lining up with TRBD2. Germline-derived CDR1 and CDR2 are SGHVS and FNYEAQ. With 7 bases clipped from V and 2 bases from J, the junction kept 14 bases outside the gene matches. The CDR3 runs 17 residues. CDR3 coding DNA: TGTGCCAGCACCGATAGGAGGCAGCGGGGGACCACAGATACGCAGTATTTT. Translating gives CASTDRRQRGTTDTQYF.

The sample holds a few counts of this clonotype. CDR3 sequence reads: CASSYTGDRDTNYGYTF. The CDR3 bases are TGCGCCAGCAGCTATACGGGGGACAGGGACACTAACTATGGCTACACCTTC. This rearrangement joins TRBV5-1 to TRBJ1-2; 9 nucleotides agree with TRBD1. The V segment lost 3 bases and the J segment 0 bases; nucleotides outside the gene matches: 9. The CDR3 is 17 residues long. CDR1 and CDR2 (germline): SGHRS, YFSETQ.

The gene calls are TRBV20-1 and TRBJ2-1; 11 bases fit TRBD2. Germline loops: CDR1 DFQATT, CDR2 SNEGSKA (reference sequence). The CDR3 is 20 amino acids. Trimming at V came to 0 bases and at J to 1 base, leaving 14 bases not matched to a gene. The DNA for the CDR3 is TGCAGTGCTAGAGATTTGGGACTAGCGGTCCGGGGGGGATCCTACAATGAGCAGTTCTTC. Amino acid sequence: CSARDLGLAVRGGSYNEQFF.

The CDR3 sequence: CATSPPGARDEQFF. CDR3 nucleotides: TGTGCCACCAGTCCCCCAGGGGCCAGAGATGAGCAGTTCTTC. This chain connects TRBV24-1 to TRBJ2-1, with TRBD1 as a possible D gene (6 bases). Germline values: CDR1 KGHDR, CDR2 SFDVKD. The CDR3 is made up of 14 amino acids. Trimming took 6 bases from V and 8 from J, leaving 16 bases between them.

In regard to this clonotype: One base away lies a much larger clone, so this may be a sequencing read error. The chain links TRBV7-2 to TRBJ2-1; 10 bases map to TRBD2. CDR3 length: 15 amino acids. The junction had 5 bases not matched to a gene; V was cut back by 5 bases and J by 4 bases. The germline CDR1 and CDR2 sequences are SGHTA and FQGNSA. This chain's CDR3 is CTSSRGLAAYNEQFF. In DNA, the CDR3 is TGTACCAGCAGCCGAGGACTAGCGGCTTACAATGAGCAGTTCTTC.

This clonotype was counted a single time. This chain links TRBV29-1 with TRBJ1-2, with D unclear. Per the germline V gene, CDR1 is SQVTM and CDR2 is ANQGSEA. Trimming stripped 3 bases from V and 4 bases from J, with 12 bases between. The CDR3 is made up of 13 amino acids. CDR3 nucleotides: TGCAGCGTTGATGGCGGGGAGGGCTATGGCTACACCTTC. This encodes CSVDGGEGYGYTF.

This clonotype has a handful of counts. The rearrangement links TRBV6-1 to TRBJ2-3, with a tentative D call TRBD1 (6 bases). The CDR3 has 16 amino acids. CDR1 MNHNS and CDR2 SASEGT come from the germline V gene. V gave up 3 bases and J gave up 0 bases, with 13 bases separating them. This CDR3 is CASSEGARLSTDTQYF. The CDR3 nucleotides are TGTGCCAGCAGTGAGGGGGCCAGGCTGAGCACAGATACGCAGTATTTT.

The chain employs TRBV12-3 or TRBV12-4 and TRBJ2-1, with TRBD2 matching 12 bases. The length of the CDR3 is 14 residues. The ends lost 6 bases at V and 8 bases at J; junction bases unmatched: 5. CDR3 protein: CASSTSGGPDEQFF. The CDR3 DNA reads as TGTGCCAGCAGCACTAGCGGGGGGCCCGATGAGCAGTTCTTC.

The chain is built from TRBV14 and TRBJ1-2, with 7 bases lining up with TRBD1. V gave up 3 bases and J gave up 6 bases; unmatched junction bases: 7. CDR1 and CDR2 from the germline V gene are SGHDN and FVKESK. This CDR3 comprises 14 residues. The CDR3 sequence is CASSHQITGDGYTF. The CDR3 nucleotides read TGTGCCAGCAGCCATCAGATCACAGGGGATGGCTACACCTTC. Based on the CDR3 plus reference TRBV14 and TRBJ1-2, the full variable domain is EAGVTQFPSHSVIEKGQTVTLRCDPISGHDNLYWYRRVMGKEIKFLLHFVKESKQDESGMPNNRFLAERTGGTYSTLKVQPAELEDSGVYFCASSHQITGDGYTFGSGTRLTVV.

The V call is TRBV20-1, the J call TRBJ1-6; D uncertain. Germline CDR1 is DFQATT and CDR2 is SNEGSKA (reference sequence). The CDR3 is 11 residues long. V shed 3 bases and J shed 9 bases, with 6 bases lying between them. The CDR3 reads CSASLGSPLHF. CDR3 sequence (DNA): TGCAGTGCTAGTCTGGGTTCACCCCTCCACTTT.

Details on this clonotype: A read error may be the cause here, since a much bigger clone is one base away. The genes are TRBV6-6 and TRBJ2-7; either TRBD1 or TRBD2 may supply D (5 bases each). The CDR3 is 14 amino acids. The germline gives CDR1 MNHNY, CDR2 SVGAGI (reference sequence). Trimming took off 6 bases at V and 3 bases at J, with 15 bases between the two ends. DNA for the CDR3: TGTGCCAGCAGCACCGGGACCAAAAGCTACGAGCAGTACTTC. It yields the protein CASSTGTKSYEQYF.

V is TRBV20-1 and J is TRBJ1-5, with a possible D match to TRBD1 (5 bases). V dropped 1 base and J dropped 7 bases, with 14 bases sitting between them. This CDR3 has 14 residues. Germline V gene data show CDR1 as DFQATT and CDR2 as SNEGSKA (reference sequence). The chain's CDR3 is CSARGRGDGQPQHF. The CDR3 bases are TGCAGTGCTAGAGGTCGGGGGGACGGGCAGCCCCAGCATTTT.